This T cell receptor beta chain emerged from a study of CD8+ T cells in alopecia areata. Extracted RNA was reverse transcribed, and the resulting cDNA served as sequencing template. Clones were read by immunoSEQ multiplex PCR, and TCRdb kept only the in-frame ones, dropping some. The sample consists of more than 95,000 clones, 45% to 60% of them appearing once. The CDR3 loop spans 18 amino acids. This clone was counted between two and nine times. The gene calls are TRBV1 and TRBJ2-5; the listed D gene, TRBD2, was not tested against the DNA. TRBV1 is a pseudogene locus. Source material: CD4+ T cells sorted from blood. This receptor was taken from a human donor in good health. In nucleotides, the CDR3 is TGCACCAGCAGCCAAGAGGGGACTAGCGGGGGCCGGAGAGAGACCCAGTACTTC. Its protein product is CTSSQEGTSGGRRETQYF.